This T cell receptor (beta chain) was documented in a study of T-cell memory formation after mild COVID-19. Findings and limits, study-wide: Whereas later expanders leaned CD4+, clones contracting day 15 to 85 showed a balanced CD4/CD8 makeup.

Germline V lookup: CDR1 SEHNR, CDR2 FQNEAQ (reference sequence). The CDR3 has 14 residues. V gave up 4 bases and J gave up 4 bases, with 13 bases separating them. Points on this clonotype: Its antigen is not identified.

From the 5' RACE reads, TCRdb called clonotypes with MiXCR, one entry per CDR3 protein. The data hold around 510,000 distinct CDR3 sequences, with roughly 20% observed a single time. This clonotype was sampled from an adult woman who had mild COVID-19 (a few samples of this study predate the infection). Cell type and time point are not known. The sequenced sample consisted of PBMCs or a T cell subset sorted from them (not recorded which). J is TRBJ1-2 and V is TRBV7-9; tentatively, D is TRBD1 (5 bases). The CDR3 is CASSSPGPTYGYTF. The CDR3 nucleotides are TGTGCCAGCAGCTCGCCAGGGCCTACCTATGGCTACACCTTC.